This TCR beta chain was captured by sequencing in a study of T cell responses to AZD1222 COVID-19 vaccine. Sequencing was performed with immunoSEQ multiplex PCR; in TCRdb, only in-frame clones are kept and a portion is missing. The sample holds some 150,000 clones, around 90% seen once. V dropped 5 bases and J dropped 0; count of bases not matched to a gene: 6. CDR3 length equals 15 residues. Germline lookup yields CDR1 SGHVT and CDR2 SQSDAQ. This chain connects TRBV7-4 to TRBJ1-2, with 7 positions matching TRBD1. The specimen comprised peripheral blood, sampled 28 days after the second dose of the MenACWY control vaccine. The receptor was derived from an adult who received the MenACWY meningococcal vaccine as a control. CDR3 nucleotides: TGTGCCAGCAGCCCGAGGGACAGAGCTAACTATGGCTACACCTTC. Translating it yields CASSPRDRANYGYTF.